Following are 25 T cell receptor beta chains from one sample sequenced in a study of blood T cell repertoires in COVID-19. Sequencing was performed with immunoSEQ multiplex PCR; in TCRdb, only in-frame clones are kept and a portion is missing. The sample holds some 490,000 clones, more than 85% seen once. Sequenced: PBMCs or T cells enriched from blood (not recorded which). The receptor source for this set is a woman aged 60 to 75 who had recovered from COVID-19.

As for this clone: The sample carries other DNA sequences with the same CDR3. The V call is TRBV19, the J call TRBJ1-3, with D possibly matching TRBD1 (6 bases). The CDR3 spans 14 residues. V was trimmed by 3 bases and J by 1 base, leaving 7 bases between them. Germline loops: CDR1 LNHDA, CDR2 SQIVND (reference sequence). Written as DNA, the CDR3 is TGTGCCAGTAGTATCACAGGGTCTGGAAACACCATATATTTT. It translates to CASSITGSGNTIYF.

The chain combines TRBV27 with TRBJ1-2, with 8 bases lining up with TRBD1. With V trimmed by 5 bases and J by 10 bases, 6 bases remained unmatched. Per the germline V gene, CDR1 is MNHEY and CDR2 is SMNVEV (reference sequence). This CDR3 is built from 12 residues. CDR3 protein: CASSQDRVDYTF. The CDR3 coding sequence is TGTGCCAGCAGTCAGGACAGGGTTGACTACACCTTC.

J is TRBJ1-2 and V is TRBV7-9, with 7 bases aligning to TRBD1. This CDR3 has 15 amino acids. Germline V gives CDR1 SEHNR, CDR2 FQNEAQ (reference sequence). V dropped 3 bases and J dropped 4; count of bases not matched to a gene: 8. The CDR3 region is CASSFHGTDGYGYTF. In DNA, the CDR3 is TGTGCCAGCAGCTTCCATGGGACAGACGGCTATGGCTACACCTTC.

Comment on this clone: Other DNA sequences in the sample encode the same CDR3. This chain connects TRBV24-1 to TRBJ1-2, with D uncertain. The V gene's germline CDR1 is KGHDR and CDR2 SFDVKD. The CDR3 spans 12 residues. V was shortened by 4 bases and J by 5 bases, with 7 bases between the two germline ends. Here the CDR3 DNA reads TGTGCCACCAGTGACGGAGGGTATGGCTACACCTTC. Protein: CATSDGGYGYTF.

The J gene is TRBJ2-3, the V gene TRBV19; TRBD1 matches at 7 bases. Unmatched junction bases numbered 8, after V lost 6 bases and J lost 2 bases. Germline values: CDR1 LNHDA, CDR2 SQIVND (reference sequence). The CDR3 is 15 amino acids. The CDR3 spells CASRYTGDLTDTQYF. CDR3 in DNA: TGTGCCAGTAGGTATACAGGGGACCTCACAGATACGCAGTATTTT.

The CDR3 region is CASSQAGVTDTQYF. The CDR3 DNA reads TGTGCCAGCAGCCAAGCGGGGGTCACAGATACGCAGTATTTT. The rearrangement uses TRBV3-1 (or the pseudogene TRBV3-2) and TRBJ2-3; D might be TRBD2 (6 bases). The germline gives CDR1 LGHDT, CDR2 YNNKEL (reference sequence). This CDR3 region has 14 residues. V lost 1 base and J lost 2, with 7 bases in between.

The chain combines TRBV7-9 with TRBJ1-5, with D hard to call. V lost 1 base, J lost 3 bases, and 7 bases lay in between. Germline assignment: CDR1 SEHNR and CDR2 FQNEAQ (reference sequence). This CDR3 comprises 14 residues. The CDR3 bases are TGTGCCAGCAGCTTAGATGCGTCCAATCAGCCCCAGCATTTT. Translating it yields CASSLDASNQPQHF.

V is TRBV2 and J is TRBJ1-5; D may be TRBD1 (5 bases). This CDR3 is built from 15 residues. The V end was cut by 3 bases, the J end by 5 bases, with 14 bases between. Germline V gene lookup returns CDR1 SNHLY and CDR2 FYNNEI. Written as DNA, the CDR3 is TGTGCCAGCAGTGATACTTCAGGGAGGGATCAGCCCCAGCATTTT. This sequence encodes CASSDTSGRDQPQHF.

The chain uses TRBV6-5 and TRBJ1-5; 7 nucleotides align to TRBD1. Germline-derived CDR1 and CDR2 are MNHEY and SVGAGI. The CDR3 is 13 residues long. The junction had 2 bases not matched to a gene; V was cut back by 7 bases and J by 2 bases. The CDR3: CASTGTGNQPQHF. In DNA, the CDR3 is TGTGCCAGCACCGGGACAGGCAATCAGCCCCAGCATTTT.

The chain couples TRBV5-1 to TRBJ2-1; 9 positions agree with TRBD1. The ends lost 4 bases at V and 5 bases at J; junction bases unmatched: 10. Germline lookup yields CDR1 SGHRS and CDR2 YFSETQ. The CDR3 has 16 amino acids. The CDR3 is CASSEPGQGMDNEQFF. CDR3 nucleotide sequence: TGCGCCAGCAGCGAACCGGGACAGGGCATGGACAATGAGCAGTTCTTC.

V usage is TRBV28 and J usage is TRBJ2-3; D perhaps matches TRBD2 (5 bases). The CDR3 is 13 amino acids. Trimming removed 8 bases at V and 3 bases at J, with 12 bases between. The germline CDR1 and CDR2 sequences are MDHEN and SYDVKM. The CDR3 reads CASAAPGTDTQYF. The CDR3 DNA is TGTGCCAGCGCCGCCCCGGGAACAGATACGCAGTATTTT.

The chain uses TRBV5-8 and TRBJ2-3; no firm D call. The V gene lost 0 bases and the J gene lost 5 bases, with 10 bases spanning the gap. CDR3 length: 14 amino acids. Germline V lookup: CDR1 SGHTS, CDR2 YDEGEE. The chain's CDR3 is CASSLGALLDTQYF. The CDR3 coding sequence is TGTGCCAGCAGCTTGGGAGCACTTCTAGATACGCAGTATTTT.

The J gene is TRBJ1-4, the V gene TRBV11-2; 9 nucleotides align to TRBD1. The V gene end was trimmed by 4 bases and the J gene end by 7 bases; junction bases not matched to a gene: 19. This CDR3 comprises 19 residues. The germline V gene encodes CDR1 SGHAT and CDR2 FQNNGV. CDR3 protein: CASSSQTTSIRTGAEKLFF. The CDR3 DNA sequence: TGTGCCAGCAGCTCACAAACCACGTCAATTAGGACAGGGGCTGAAAAACTGTTTTTT.

The chain links TRBV11-2 to TRBJ2-1; a weak D match, TRBD2 (6 bases). There are 16 residues in the CDR3. V gave up 4 bases and J gave up 0 bases, with 13 bases separating them. The V gene's germline CDR1 is SGHAT and CDR2 FQNNGV. The CDR3 protein is CASSSGRDFSYNEQFF. Here the CDR3 DNA reads TGTGCCAGCAGCTCCGGCCGGGACTTCTCCTACAATGAGCAGTTCTTC.

The J gene is TRBJ2-7, the V gene TRBV2; 11 positions match TRBD1. Germline V gene lookup returns CDR1 SNHLY and CDR2 FYNNEI. V shed 8 bases and J 6 bases; nucleotides not matched to a gene: 9. This CDR3 is built from 14 residues. The CDR3 spells CASRLTGTGGEQYF. The CDR3 bases are TGTGCCAGCCGCCTCACCGGGACAGGGGGCGAGCAGTACTTC.

The J gene is TRBJ1-2, the V gene TRBV5-4, with D possibly matching TRBD1 (6 bases). Trimming removed 3 bases at V and 4 bases at J, with 10 bases between. The CDR3 totals 13 residues. Per germline, CDR1 SGHNT and CDR2 YYREEE (reference sequence). The CDR3 is CASSYTGTYGYTF. CDR3 bases: TGTGCCAGCAGCTATACAGGGACCTATGGCTACACCTTC.

Comments on this clone: The sample has other DNA sequences that encode this CDR3 too. The V gene is TRBV12-3 or TRBV12-4, the J gene TRBJ1-4; unclear D gene. This CDR3 region has 11 residues. Trimming took off 3 bases at V and 7 bases at J, with 3 bases between the two ends. In DNA, the CDR3 is TGTGCCAGCAGTTTCCGTGAAAAACTGTTTTTT. As protein: CASSFREKLFF.

The CDR3 loop reads CATTQRGDYGYTF. CDR3 coding DNA: TGTGCCACCACTCAACGGGGTGACTATGGCTACACCTTC. The genes are TRBV24-1 and TRBJ1-2; D not certain. V gave up 8 bases and J gave up 3 bases, with 12 bases separating them. Germline CDR1 and CDR2: KGHDR and SFDVKD. The CDR3 runs 13 residues.

The V gene is TRBV20-1, the J gene TRBJ2-5, with TRBD2 matching 8 bases. J gave up 8 bases and V 3 bases, and 11 bases lay outside the gene matches. Germline CDR1 reads DFQATT; CDR2 reads SNEGSKA (reference sequence). The CDR3 is made up of 14 amino acids. The chain's CDR3 is CSASLTGLDTTQYF. The CDR3 bases are TGCAGTGCTAGTTTGACGGGACTAGATACCACCCAGTACTTC.

The chain has TRBV5-6 and TRBJ1-1; 8 bases map to TRBD1. This CDR3 is built from 16 residues. V gave up 2 bases and J gave up 0 bases; unmatched junction bases: 6. In germline, CDR1 is SGHDT, CDR2 YYEEEE. CDR3 loop: CASSFRDRKLNTEAFF. The CDR3 DNA reads as TGTGCCAGCAGCTTCCGGGACAGGAAATTGAACACTGAAGCTTTCTTT.

The chain is built from TRBV25-1 and TRBJ2-3, with D possibly TRBD1 on 6 matching bases. The ends were cut back, 6 bases at V and 3 bases at J, with 22 bases in the middle. The CDR3 length is 17 residues. Germline values: CDR1 MGHDK, CDR2 SYGVNS. Here the CDR3 reads CASSLYNYREGTDTQYF. CDR3 sequence (DNA): TGTGCCAGCAGCCTATACAACTACAGGGAAGGGACAGATACGCAGTATTTT. Looking up the rest from reference TRBV25-1 and TRBJ2-3 gives the full variable domain: EADIYQTPRYLVIGTGKKITLECSQTMGHDKMYWYQQDPGMELHLIHYSYGVNSTEKGDLSSESTVSRIRTEHFPLTLESARPSHTSQYLCASSLYNYREGTDTQYFGPGTRLTVL.

The rearrangement uses TRBV5-4 and TRBJ1-2; the D gene is possibly TRBD1 (6 bases). The CDR3 totals 12 residues. Trimming took off 0 bases at V and 10 bases at J, with 10 bases between the two ends. CDR1 and CDR2 from the germline V gene are SGHNT and YYREEE (reference sequence). DNA of the CDR3: TGTGCCAGCAGCTTGGATAAGGGGGACTACACCTTC. Protein: CASSLDKGDYTF. The complete variable domain, with remaining parts taken from reference TRBV5-4 and TRBJ1-2, reads ETGVTQSPTHLIKTRGQQVTLRCSSQSGHNTVSWYQQALGQGPQFIFQYYREEENGRGNFPPRFSGLQFPNYSSELNVNALELDDSALYLCASSLDKGDYTFGSGTRLTVV.

The J gene is TRBJ2-7, the V gene TRBV12-1; the table's D call of TRBD2 was not tested on the DNA. TRBV12-1 is classified as a pseudogene. This CDR3 comprises 15 residues. CDR3 loop: CASSSRGLARREQYV. The CDR3 DNA reads as TGTGCCAGCAGCTCCCGGGGACTAGCTCGGCGGGAGCAGTACGTC.

This clone was seen once. The J gene is TRBJ2-4, the V gene TRBV2; TRBD2 matches at 9 bases. This CDR3 is built from 16 residues. Germline V lookup: CDR1 SNHLY, CDR2 FYNNEI. The junction had 7 bases not matched to a gene; V was cut back by 5 bases and J by 2 bases. CDR3: CASSPPSGDSKNIQYF. Written as DNA, the CDR3 is TGTGCCAGCAGTCCGCCTAGCGGGGATTCCAAAAACATTCAGTACTTC. The full variable domain, in which reference TRBV2 and TRBJ2-4 provide the parts outside the CDR3, is EPEVTQTPSHQVTQMGQEVILRCVPISNHLYFYWYRQILGQKVEFLVSFYNNEISEKSEIFDDQFSVERPDGSNFTLKIRSTKLEDSAMYFCASSPPSGDSKNIQYFGAGTRLSVL.

The rearrangement links TRBV10-3 to TRBJ1-6, with 9 positions matching TRBD1. V dropped 3 bases and J dropped 7; count of bases not matched to a gene: 7. Germline CDR1 ENHRY, CDR2 SYGVKD. CDR3 length: 16 residues. CDR3 loop: CAISERAGQGNSPLHF. The CDR3 coding sequence is TGTGCCATCAGTGAACGGGCCGGACAGGGGAATTCACCCCTCCACTTT.